This TCR beta chain was recovered during a study of shared clonotypes between healthy human individuals. On the study more broadly: Used for every donor were three CD4 naive, three CD4 memory, two CD8 naive and one CD8 memory plate. Study-wide results and limits: Estimated richness values were generally larger in naive subsets than in memory subsets.

The DNA input per sorted-subset replicate PCR was roughly 180 ng, corresponding to tens of thousands of T cell genomes. The table came from immunoSEQ multiplex PCR; TCRdb's copy has only in-frame clones and leaves some out. The data show over 1.5 million clones, with approximately 98% seen just once and 0.4% to 0.55% held by the top ten. Germline lookup yields CDR1 SGHRS and CDR2 YFSETQ. Trimming left V 0 bases short and J 3 bases short, with 16 bases between. The CDR3 is made up of 16 amino acids. Concerning this clone: Its matching antigen is unknown.

Material: naive CD4+ T cells sorted from blood. Subset of the sample: CD45RA+ positively selected. The receptor's source is a man younger than 40 in good health. V is TRBV5-1 and J is TRBJ2-7, with D perhaps being TRBD1 or TRBD2 (5 bases each). As DNA, the CDR3 is TGCGCCAGCAGCTTGGGGCCGGGGCAGTCCATCTACGAGCAGTACTTC. It specifies CASSLGPGQSIYEQYF.